The source of this TCR beta chain is a study of OX40 agonist ivuxolimab in advanced cancers. Generated by immunoSEQ multiplex PCR, the TCRdb table keeps only in-frame clones and is missing some. The sample contains approximately 64,000 clones, 88% of which appear only once. The specimen was CD4+ or CD8+ T cells sorted from blood, collected in a trial of the OX40 agonist ivuxolimab. This clonotype originated in an adult with an advanced solid tumor such as melanoma, head and neck, liver or kidney cancer.

The DNA of the CDR3 is TGTGCCAGCAGGTCTAGCGGGAGCACCGGGGAGCTGTTTTTT. This translates into CASRSSGSTGELFF. The rearrangement joins TRBV6-5 to TRBJ2-2, with 10 bases lining up with TRBD2. After removal of 6 bases from V and 4 bases from J, the junction contained 2 bases not matched to a gene. Germline loops: CDR1 MNHEY, CDR2 SVGAGI. The CDR3 length is 14 residues.